This T cell receptor beta chain was sequenced during a study of cytomegalovirus exposure and HLA in healthy donors. These donors counted as nominally healthy when sampled, but unrecorded immune exposures were likely. Germline lookup yields CDR1 MRHNA and CDR2 SNTAGT. V was cut by 5 bases and J by 1 base, with 8 bases left in between. This CDR3 comprises 13 residues. As to this clone: Antigen specificity is unknown.

The PCR employed 60 Vbeta primers together with 13 Jbeta primers. The repertoire was sequenced with immunoSEQ multiplex PCR; TCRdb's copy has only in-frame clones and lacks some. The table records 210,000 or so clones, just under 85% of them present only once. Whole-study findings and limits: The only immune exposure information that was available was CMV serostatus.

The source is a woman in her forties in good health and CMV-seronegative. J is TRBJ1-1 and V is TRBV6-4; no reliable D call. Material for sequencing was PBMCs. The CDR3 DNA follows: TGTGCCAGCAGTAATACAGAGAACACTGAAGCTTTCTTT. Translation: CASSNTENTEAFF.